The clone carrying this T cell receptor (beta chain) showed up many times. Its antigen is unknown. The sample comes from a study of T cells in Graves' hyperthyroidism and ophthalmopathy. Whole-study findings and limits: Ophthalmopathy and stable hyperthyroidism were separated by a 13 V-J model.

TCR beta CDR3 region amplification was performed from RNA transcripts. TCR CDR3 regions were first amplified by RT-PCR with HTBI primers. TCRdb ran MiXCR on the multiplex PCR reads and lists one entry per CDR3 protein. This sample has 350,000 to 400,000 distinct CDR3 sequences, with around a sixth found just once. Exclusion of a patient resulted from uncontrolled infection, other autoimmune disease, pregnancy or lactation. Unmatched junction bases numbered 2, after V lost 1 base and J lost 0 bases. The CDR3 sequence is 18 residues long. CDR1 and CDR2 (germline): SGHTA, FQGTGA. The chain combines TRBV7-3 with TRBJ2-2; the match to TRBD2 covers 13 bases. Sequencing was carried out using blood. The receptor was derived from a man in his late teens or twenties with Graves' ophthalmopathy. CDR3 in DNA: TGTGCCAGCAGCTTAAAGGGACTAGCGGGGACGAACACCGGGGAGCTGTTTTTT. This gives the protein CASSLKGLAGTNTGELFF.